The 16 T cell receptor beta chains presented below share a single source sample, sequenced in a study of cytomegalovirus exposure and HLA in healthy donors (TCRdb year 2017). The method behind the library was the immunoSEQ multiplex PCR assay. The multiplex PCR relied on a mix of 60 forward primers for TCR Vbeta segments and 13 reverse primers for TCR Jbeta segments. The clones in this table, taken by TCRdb from immuneACCESS, are in-frame only. Not every clone is retained; where verified, under half of the shortfall comes from an unresolved V gene, and the cause of the rest is unknown. Recorded for this sample are 150,000 to 200,000 clones; 81% of them occurred a single time. Approximately 3.6% of the sample goes to the ten largest clones. Source material: PBMCs. The receptors here all came from a man aged 40-55 years in good health and CMV-seropositive.

This clone was seen once. V usage is TRBV7-9 and J usage is TRBJ2-5, with D possibly being TRBD1 (6 bases). The CDR3 sequence is 13 residues long. Germline CDR1 SEHNR, CDR2 FQNEAQ (reference sequence). With 1 base removed from V and 5 bases from J, the gap between germline ends came to 8 bases. CDR3 protein: CASSLDRVETQYF. The CDR3 DNA sequence: TGTGCCAGCAGCTTAGACAGGGTTGAGACCCAGTACTTC.

J is TRBJ1-2 and V is TRBV2, with 7 bases matching TRBD1. The CDR3 covers 17 residues. Germline V CDR1 and CDR2: SNHLY, FYNNEI. Unmatched junction bases numbered 17, after V lost 2 bases and J lost 8 bases. This CDR3 is CASSESATGAALWGYTF. CDR3 coding DNA: TGTGCCAGCAGTGAATCGGCTACAGGGGCGGCCCTCTGGGGCTACACCTTC.

This clone was counted a single time. This sequence joins TRBV5-4 and TRBJ1-3; 9 positions agree with TRBD1. This CDR3 is built from 16 residues. V lost 0 bases, J lost 0 bases, and 1 base stayed unmatched. CDR1 is SGHNT, CDR2 YYREEE, per germline (reference sequence). The CDR3 DNA reads TGTGCCAGCAGCTTGGGGACAGGGGTCTCTGGAAACACCATATATTTT. It yields the protein CASSLGTGVSGNTIYF.

The chain has TRBV7-9 and TRBJ2-3; 7 positions agree with TRBD1. Germline trimming cut 5 bases from V and 2 bases from J; bases unmatched to any gene: 7. The CDR3 runs to 15 residues. CDR1 and CDR2 (germline): SEHNR, FQNEAQ (reference sequence). CDR3 in DNA: TGTGCCAGCAGCCCTAGGGGACAGTCCACAGATACGCAGTATTTT. Encoded protein: CASSPRGQSTDTQYF.

V gene TRBV7-9 combines with J gene TRBJ2-7, with 10 nucleotides matching TRBD2. The CDR3 consists of 17 residues. Trimming cost V 6 bases and J 0 bases; bases outside gene matches: 11. Germline CDR1 reads SEHNR; CDR2 reads FQNEAQ (reference sequence). CDR3 sequence: CASSSVSGRPSSYEQYF. The DNA for the CDR3 is TGTGCCAGCAGTTCAGTTAGCGGGAGGCCGAGCTCCTACGAGCAGTACTTC.

The chain combines TRBV6-1 with TRBJ2-7; D not resolved. V lost 5 bases to trimming and J lost 2 bases, with 13 bases between them. The CDR3 extends over 14 amino acids. Germline V gene lookup returns CDR1 MNHNS and CDR2 SASEGT. The CDR3 is CASSSTLPPYEQYF. The DNA of the CDR3 is TGTGCCAGCAGTTCGACTCTTCCCCCCTACGAGCAGTACTTC.

The gene calls are TRBV9 and TRBJ2-3; D is possibly TRBD1 (6 bases). Looked up from germline, CDR1 is SGDLS and CDR2 is YYNGEE. The CDR3 covers 15 residues. V was shortened by 1 base and J by 1 base, with 10 bases between the two germline ends. The CDR3 spells CASSVRAGGTDTQYF. CDR3 DNA sequence: TGTGCCAGCAGCGTAAGGGCAGGGGGCACAGATACGCAGTATTTT.

V and J are TRBV19 and TRBJ1-6; D gene uncertain. This CDR3 is 14 amino acids long. V was cut by 9 bases and J by 5 bases, with 14 bases left in between. Germline CDR1 LNHDA, CDR2 SQIVND (reference sequence). Here the CDR3 DNA reads TGTGCCAGCCGGTCGGCAACTAATAATTCACCCCTCCACTTT. The encoded protein is CASRSATNNSPLHF.

The chain couples TRBV28 to TRBJ2-7; 9 bases are shared with TRBD2. The trim removed 6 bases at V and 6 bases at J, leaving 27 bases unmatched. Germline loops: CDR1 MDHEN, CDR2 SYDVKM. The CDR3 is 20 amino acids. CDR3 protein: CASRHSFGTLGGRVVAEQYF. The CDR3 region has the DNA TGTGCCAGCAGGCACTCCTTCGGGACCTTGGGCGGGAGGGTGGTGGCCGAGCAGTACTTC. Looking up the rest from reference TRBV28 and TRBJ2-7 gives the full variable domain: DVKVTQSSRYLVKRTGEKVFLECVQDMDHENMFWYRQDPGLGLRLIYFSYDVKMKEKGDIPEGYSVSREKKERFSLILESASTNQTSMYLCASRHSFGTLGGRVVAEQYFGPGTRLTVT.

The chain carries TRBV6-1 and TRBJ2-7; perhaps TRBD1 as D (5 bases). The germline V gene has CDR1 MNHNS and CDR2 SASEGT. V dropped 7 bases and J dropped 3 bases, with 16 bases sitting between them. There are 14 residues in the CDR3. The CDR3 DNA is TGTGCCAGCACCTCAGGGTCGTCTAGCTACGAGCAGTACTTC. It encodes CASTSGSSSYEQYF.

The V and J genes are TRBV7-9 and TRBJ2-6; 10 bases are a match to TRBD2. V shed 7 bases, J shed 4 bases, and the junction held 4 bases outside the gene matches. In germline, CDR1 is SEHNR, CDR2 FQNEAQ (reference sequence). The CDR3 runs to 15 residues. For the CDR3, the DNA is TGTGCCAGCAACCTAGCGGGAGCGGGGGCCAACGTCCTGACTTTC. Its protein is CASNLAGAGANVLTF.

This clone was observed a single time. The CDR3 DNA reads TGTGCCAGCAGCCTCGGACTAGCGGGGGGGCCTGGCACAGATACGCAGTATTTT. Protein sequence: CASSLGLAGGPGTDTQYF. This chain uses TRBV27 with TRBJ2-3, with 15 nucleotides matching TRBD2. The CDR3 length is 18 residues. The germline V gene encodes CDR1 MNHEY and CDR2 SMNVEV (reference sequence). V was pared by 6 bases and J by 1 base, with 8 bases of the junction left unmatched.

As regards this clone: The sample contains more than one DNA sequence encoding this CDR3. This chain joins TRBV18 and TRBJ2-7; 9 bases agree with TRBD1. The germline gives CDR1 KGHSH, CDR2 LQKENI. Trimming at V came to 3 bases and at J to 5 bases, leaving 5 bases not matched to a gene. The CDR3 runs 14 residues. The DNA for the CDR3 is TGTGCCAGCTCACCTCGGGACAGGGCTAACGAGCAGTACTTC. This gives the protein CASSPRDRANEQYF. Filled out from reference TRBV18 and TRBJ2-7, the complete variable domain reads NAGVMQNPRHLVRRRGQEARLRCSPMKGHSHVYWYRQLPEEGLKFMVYLQKENIIDESGMPKERFSAEFPKEGPSILRIQQVVRGDSAAYFCASSPRDRANEQYFGPGTRLTVT.

CDR3 amino acids: CASSSFGGEQYF. The CDR3 DNA follows: TGTGCCAGCAGTTCCTTCGGGGGCGAGCAGTACTTC. This chain links TRBV6-6 with TRBJ2-7; tentatively, D is TRBD2 (6 bases). V lost 4 bases, J lost 6 bases, and 10 bases lay in between. The CDR3 has 12 amino acids. CDR1 and CDR2 from the germline V gene are MNHNY and SVGAGI (reference sequence).

In its sample, this clone was seen once. J is TRBJ1-3 and V is TRBV10-3; the D is unclear. With 2 bases removed from V and 2 bases from J, the gap between germline ends came to 4 bases. Germline V gene data show CDR1 as ENHRY and CDR2 as SYGVKD. The CDR3 length is 13 residues. This CDR3 is CAISETAGNTIYF. The DNA of the CDR3 is TGTGCCATCAGTGAGACAGCTGGAAACACCATATATTTT.

This clone was detected only a few times. This rearrangement joins TRBV7-8 to TRBJ2-2; perhaps TRBD1 as D (6 bases). Germline CDR1 reads SGHVS; CDR2 reads FQNEAQ. The V end lost 4 bases, the J end lost 3 bases, and 18 bases lay between the germline ends. The CDR3 covers 17 residues. CDR3 sequence (DNA): TGTGCCAGCAGCTCGGACAGCAACGCGATTTACACCGGGGAGCTGTTTTTT. Residues: CASSSDSNAIYTGELFF.